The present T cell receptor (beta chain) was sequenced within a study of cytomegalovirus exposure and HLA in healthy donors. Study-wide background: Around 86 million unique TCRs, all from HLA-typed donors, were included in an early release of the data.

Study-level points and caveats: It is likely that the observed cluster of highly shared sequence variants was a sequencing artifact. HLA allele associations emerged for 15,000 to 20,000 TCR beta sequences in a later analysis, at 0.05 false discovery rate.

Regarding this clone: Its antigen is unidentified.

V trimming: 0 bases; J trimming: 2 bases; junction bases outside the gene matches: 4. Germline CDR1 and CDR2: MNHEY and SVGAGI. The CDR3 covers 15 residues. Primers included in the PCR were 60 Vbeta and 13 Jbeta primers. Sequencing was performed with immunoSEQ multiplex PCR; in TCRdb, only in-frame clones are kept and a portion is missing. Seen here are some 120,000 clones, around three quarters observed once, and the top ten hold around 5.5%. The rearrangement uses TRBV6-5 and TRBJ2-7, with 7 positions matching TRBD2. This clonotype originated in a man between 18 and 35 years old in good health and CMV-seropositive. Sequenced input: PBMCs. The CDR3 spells CASSYSGGFAYEQYF. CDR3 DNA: TGTGCCAGCAGTTACTCGGGAGGGTTCGCCTACGAGCAGTACTTC.